Presented here are 4 T cell receptor beta chains from one specimen sequenced in a study of blood T cell repertoires in COVID-19. Repertoires were generated with immunoSEQ multiplex PCR, while TCRdb's copy carries only in-frame clones and drops some. The data show 200,000 to 250,000 clones, 75% to 85% seen once. What was sequenced was PBMCs or T cells enriched from blood (not recorded which). The source is a woman between 50 and 59 years old with acute COVID-19.

The J gene is TRBJ1-6, the V gene TRBV4-3, with a tentative D call TRBD1 (5 bases). CDR1 is LGHNA and CDR2 is YSLEER in the germline V gene. V was clipped by 4 bases and J by 5 bases, with 6 bases between them. The CDR3 consists of 13 residues. CDR3 DNA sequence: TGCGCCAGCAGCCTAGGGGATAATTCACCCCTCCACTTT. This encodes CASSLGDNSPLHF.

The chain couples TRBV9 to TRBJ2-2; TRBD2 matches 8 bases. This CDR3 has 15 amino acids. Germline V gene sequence: CDR1 SGDLS, CDR2 YYNGEE. Trimming took 4 bases from V and 4 from J; bases not matched to a gene: 6. CDR3 sequence: CASSPGLGVTGELFF. The CDR3 DNA reads as TGTGCCAGCAGCCCGGGACTAGGCGTCACCGGGGAGCTGTTTTTT.

The V gene is TRBV20-1, the J gene TRBJ2-6; D is undetermined. The V end lost 3 bases, the J end lost 4 bases, and 16 bases lay between the germline ends. The CDR3 extends over 16 amino acids. Germline CDR1 is DFQATT and CDR2 is SNEGSKA (reference sequence). DNA of the CDR3: TGCAGTGCTAGTAAAGTAGAAGTACCGGGGGCCAACGTCCTGACTTTC. Encoded protein: CSASKVEVPGANVLTF.

This clone occurred once. The chain carries TRBV12-5 and TRBJ1-1; D gene unclear. V was trimmed by 2 bases and J by 1 base, leaving 8 bases between them. Germline V gene sequence: CDR1 LGHNT, CDR2 FRNRAP. CDR3 length: 14 residues. The CDR3 loop is CASGLSSGNTEAFF. Here the CDR3 DNA reads TGTGCTAGTGGTTTGTCTTCGGGGAACACTGAAGCTTTCTTT.